A few counts support the clone carrying this TCR beta chain. This sample was taken from a study of T-cell memory formation after mild COVID-19. Trimming removed 0 bases from V and 7 bases from J, with 10 bases in between. The CDR3 length is 13 residues. Looked up from germline, CDR1 is SEHNR and CDR2 is FQNEAQ (reference sequence). TCRdb re-called the 5' RACE reads through MiXCR, storing one row per CDR3 protein. The repertoire holds about 560,000 distinct CDR3 sequences, with 15% to 20% as singletons. This TCR was recovered from an adult woman who had mild COVID-19 (a few samples of this study predate the infection). Cell type and time point are not known. The rearrangement uses TRBV7-9 and TRBJ2-7; D gene unclear. The material sequenced was PBMCs or a T cell subset sorted from them (not recorded which). As DNA, the CDR3 is TGTGCCAGCAGCTTAGCGGGGAAGGTAGAGCAGTACTTC. Translated, it gives CASSLAGKVEQYF.